The T cell receptor beta chain described here comes from a study of T cell responses to AZD1222 COVID-19 vaccine. The assay was immunoSEQ multiplex PCR, and TCRdb's table has in-frame clones only and misses some. Of roughly 200,000 clones listed, approximately 94% are singletons. General study points: Without day 14 samples, only post-peak T cell repertoires were studied. Increased Spike-specific TCR breadth and depth were observed after two AZD1222 doses. Only a handful of people who got AZD1222 tested seropositive at baseline.

CDR1 MNHEY and CDR2 SVGAGI come from the germline V gene. This CDR3 region has 12 residues. The germline V and J ends were trimmed by 4 bases and 8 bases, with 11 bases remaining between them. Worth noting for this clone: Its antigen remains unidentified.

The rearrangement links TRBV6-5 to TRBJ1-2; D not certain. The source was peripheral blood, collected 28 days after the second dose of the MenACWY control vaccine. The TCR sequence derives from an adult who received the MenACWY meningococcal vaccine as a control. DNA of the CDR3: TGTGCCAGCAGTTTTTCGAAAGAAGGCTACACCTTC. Encoded protein: CASSFSKEGYTF.